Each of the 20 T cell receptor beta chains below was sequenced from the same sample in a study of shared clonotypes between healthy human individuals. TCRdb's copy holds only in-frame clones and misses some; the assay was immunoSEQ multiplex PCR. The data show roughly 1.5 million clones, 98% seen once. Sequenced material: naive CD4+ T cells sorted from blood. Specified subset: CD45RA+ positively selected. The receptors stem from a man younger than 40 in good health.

Here the CDR3 DNA reads TGTGCCAGCAGCCCCTATTGGACAGGGAATGAAAAACTGTTTTTT. It yields the protein CASSPYWTGNEKLFF. This chain connects TRBV28 to TRBJ1-4; 8 bases are shared with TRBD1. The germline V gene encodes CDR1 MDHEN and CDR2 SYDVKM. This CDR3 has 15 residues. V gave up 6 bases and J gave up 5 bases; unmatched junction bases: 8.

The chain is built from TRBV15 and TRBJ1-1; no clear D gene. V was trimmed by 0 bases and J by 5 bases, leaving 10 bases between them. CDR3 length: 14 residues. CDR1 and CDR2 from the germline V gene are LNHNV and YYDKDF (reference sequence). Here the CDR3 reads CATSRDLGRTEAFF. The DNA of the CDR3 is TGTGCCACCAGCAGAGATCTTGGCAGAACTGAAGCTTTCTTT.

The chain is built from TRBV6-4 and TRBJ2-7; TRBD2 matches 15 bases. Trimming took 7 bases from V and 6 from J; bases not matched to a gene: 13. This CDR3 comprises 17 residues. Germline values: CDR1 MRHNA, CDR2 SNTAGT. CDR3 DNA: TGTGCCAGCATCGGGACTAGCGGGAGGTTTTCCCTCTCCGAGCAGTACTTC. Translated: CASIGTSGRFSLSEQYF.

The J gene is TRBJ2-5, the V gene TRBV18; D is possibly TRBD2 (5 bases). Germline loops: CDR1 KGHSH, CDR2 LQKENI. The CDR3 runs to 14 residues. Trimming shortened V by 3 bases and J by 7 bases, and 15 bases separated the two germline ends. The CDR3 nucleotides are TGTGCCAGCTCACCTGAACAGTTAAGCGGGACCCAGTACTTC. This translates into CASSPEQLSGTQYF.

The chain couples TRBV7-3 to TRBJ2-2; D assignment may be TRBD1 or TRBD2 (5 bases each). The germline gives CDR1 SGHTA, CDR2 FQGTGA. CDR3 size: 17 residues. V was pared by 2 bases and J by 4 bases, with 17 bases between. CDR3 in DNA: TGTGCCAGCAGCTTAGGTCCCCGGGACCCACTCACCGGGGAGCTGTTTTTT. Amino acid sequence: CASSLGPRDPLTGELFF.

The CDR3 reads CASTEGDRRAGELFF. CDR3 sequence (DNA): TGTGCCAGCACCGAGGGGGACAGGCGGGCCGGGGAGCTGTTTTTT. The V and J genes are TRBV2 and TRBJ2-2, with TRBD1 identical over 8 bases. The trim removed 7 bases at V and 6 bases at J, leaving 10 bases unmatched. Germline V gives CDR1 SNHLY, CDR2 FYNNEI. The CDR3 is made up of 15 amino acids.

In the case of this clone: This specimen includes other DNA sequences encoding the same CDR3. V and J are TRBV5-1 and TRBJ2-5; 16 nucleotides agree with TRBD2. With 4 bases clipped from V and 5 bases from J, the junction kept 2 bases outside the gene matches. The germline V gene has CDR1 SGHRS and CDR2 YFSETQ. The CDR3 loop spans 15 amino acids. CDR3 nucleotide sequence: TGCGCCAGCAGCGGGACTAGCGGGAGGGTTGAGACCCAGTACTTC. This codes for CASSGTSGRVETQYF.

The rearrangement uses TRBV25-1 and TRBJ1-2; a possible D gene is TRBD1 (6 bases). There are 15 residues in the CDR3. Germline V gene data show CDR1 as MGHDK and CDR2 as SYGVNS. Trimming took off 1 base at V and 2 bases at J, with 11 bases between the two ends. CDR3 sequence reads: CASSELIGGNYGYTF. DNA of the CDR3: TGTGCCAGCAGTGAATTGATAGGGGGGAACTATGGCTACACCTTC.

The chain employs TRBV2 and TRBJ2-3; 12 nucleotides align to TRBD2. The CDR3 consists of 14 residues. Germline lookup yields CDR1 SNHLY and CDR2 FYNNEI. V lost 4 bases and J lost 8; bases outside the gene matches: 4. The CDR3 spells CASSVLAGGTTQYF. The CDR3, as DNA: TGTGCCAGCAGTGTCCTAGCGGGAGGGACTACGCAGTATTTT.

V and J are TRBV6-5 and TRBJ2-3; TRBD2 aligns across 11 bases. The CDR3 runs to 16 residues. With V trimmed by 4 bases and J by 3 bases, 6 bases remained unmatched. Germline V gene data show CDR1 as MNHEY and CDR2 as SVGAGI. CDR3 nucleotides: TGTGCCAGCAGTTTCTCTAGCGGGAGGTTAACAGATACGCAGTATTTT. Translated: CASSFSSGRLTDTQYF.

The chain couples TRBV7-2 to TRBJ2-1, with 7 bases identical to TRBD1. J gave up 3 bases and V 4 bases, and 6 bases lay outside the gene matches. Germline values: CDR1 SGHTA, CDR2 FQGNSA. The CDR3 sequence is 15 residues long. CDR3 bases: TGTGCCAGCAGCTCGGGACAGACTTACTACAATGAGCAGTTCTTC. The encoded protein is CASSSGQTYYNEQFF.

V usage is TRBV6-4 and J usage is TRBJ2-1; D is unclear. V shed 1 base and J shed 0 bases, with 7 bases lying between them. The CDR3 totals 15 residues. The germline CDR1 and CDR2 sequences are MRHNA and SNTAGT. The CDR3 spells CASSDFPGSYNEQFF. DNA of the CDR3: TGTGCCAGCAGTGACTTCCCGGGCTCCTACAATGAGCAGTTCTTC.

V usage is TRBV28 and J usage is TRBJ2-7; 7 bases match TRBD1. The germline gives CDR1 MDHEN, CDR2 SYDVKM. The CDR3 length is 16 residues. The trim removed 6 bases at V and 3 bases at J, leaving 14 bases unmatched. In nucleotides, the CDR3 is TGTGCCAGCAGACCCCGCTACAGGGGTCTATACTACGAGCAGTACTTC. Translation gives CASRPRYRGLYYEQYF.

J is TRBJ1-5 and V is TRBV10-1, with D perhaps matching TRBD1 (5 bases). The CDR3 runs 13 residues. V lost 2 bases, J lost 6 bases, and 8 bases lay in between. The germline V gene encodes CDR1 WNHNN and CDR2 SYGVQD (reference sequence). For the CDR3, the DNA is TGCGCCAGCAGTGAGCAGAGGGGTCAGCCCCAGCATTTT. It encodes CASSEQRGQPQHF.

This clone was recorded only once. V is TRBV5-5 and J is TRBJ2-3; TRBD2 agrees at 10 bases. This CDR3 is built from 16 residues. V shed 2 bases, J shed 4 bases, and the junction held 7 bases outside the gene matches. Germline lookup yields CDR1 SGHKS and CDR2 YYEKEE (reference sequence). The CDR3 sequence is CASSFLAGVVPDTQYF. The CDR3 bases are TGTGCCAGCAGCTTTCTAGCGGGAGTGGTACCAGATACGCAGTATTTT. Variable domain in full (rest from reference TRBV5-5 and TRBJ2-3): DAGVTQSPTHLIKTRGQQVTLRCSPISGHKSVSWYQQVLGQGPQFIFQYYEKEERGRGNFPDRFSARQFPNYSSELNVNALLLGDSALYLCASSFLAGVVPDTQYFGPGTRLTVL.

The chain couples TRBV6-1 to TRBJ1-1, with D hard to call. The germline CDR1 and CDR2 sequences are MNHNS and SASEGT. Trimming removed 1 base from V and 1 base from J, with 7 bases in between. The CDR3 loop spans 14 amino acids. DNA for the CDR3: TGTGCCAGCAGTGAAGTGGTCGGGAACACTGAAGCTTTCTTT. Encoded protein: CASSEVVGNTEAFF.

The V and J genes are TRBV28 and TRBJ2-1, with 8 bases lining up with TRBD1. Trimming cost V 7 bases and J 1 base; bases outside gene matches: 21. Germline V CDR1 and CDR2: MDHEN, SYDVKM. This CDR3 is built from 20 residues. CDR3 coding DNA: TGTGCCAGCACTACAAAATGGCCAGGGGGCGGATGGGTTTCCTACAATGAGCAGTTCTTC. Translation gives CASTTKWPGGGWVSYNEQFF.

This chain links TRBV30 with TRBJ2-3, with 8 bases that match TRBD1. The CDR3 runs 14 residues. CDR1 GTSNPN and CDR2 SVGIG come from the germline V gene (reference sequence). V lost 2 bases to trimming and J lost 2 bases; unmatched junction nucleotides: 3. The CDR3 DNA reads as TGTGCCTGGAGTACGGGACAGGCCACAGATACGCAGTATTTT. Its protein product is CAWSTGQATDTQYF.

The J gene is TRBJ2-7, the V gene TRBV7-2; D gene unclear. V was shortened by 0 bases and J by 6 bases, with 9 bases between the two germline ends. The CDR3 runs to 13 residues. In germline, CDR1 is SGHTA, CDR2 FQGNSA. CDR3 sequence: CASSLAPGGEQYF. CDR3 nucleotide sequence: TGTGCCAGCAGCTTAGCCCCTGGTGGCGAGCAGTACTTC.

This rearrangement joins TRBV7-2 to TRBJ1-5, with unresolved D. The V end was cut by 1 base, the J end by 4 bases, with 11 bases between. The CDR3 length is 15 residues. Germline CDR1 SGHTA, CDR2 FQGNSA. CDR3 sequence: CASSLEPGVNQPQHF. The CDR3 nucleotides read TGTGCCAGCAGCTTAGAACCTGGGGTTAATCAGCCCCAGCATTTT.